This T cell receptor (beta chain) is from a study of somatic mutations in cytotoxic T cells in rheumatoid arthritis. Study at large: Each patient's diagnosis was followed right away by a blood draw (over 29 ml EDTA), before any treatment. Findings and limits, study-wide: For patients with rheumatoid arthritis, CD8+ clonality went up with age, while healthy controls showed no such change. The study found that the largest CD8+ clone exceeded 20% of CD8+ cells in about an eighth of the 65 patients. The study found no significant difference in CD8+ T-cell clonality between rheumatoid arthritis patients and age-matched healthy controls.

Clones were read by immunoSEQ multiplex PCR, and TCRdb kept only the in-frame ones, dropping some. The sample consists of about 18,000 clones, over 75% of them appearing once. CDR1 is MGHRA, CDR2 YSYEKL, per germline. This CDR3 comprises 21 residues. Trimming removed 1 base from V and 0 bases from J; junction bases left unmatched: 16. To note about this clone: What it binds is not known.

The origin of this receptor is an adult with rheumatoid arthritis. What was sequenced was CD8+ T cells sorted from blood. This chain connects TRBV4-1 to TRBJ2-2; 8 bases map to TRBD1. In DNA form, the CDR3 reads TGCGCCAGCAGCCAAGTCTCCTACCGACAGGGGACGAATCCGAACACCGGGGAGCTGTTTTTT. It translates to CASSQVSYRQGTNPNTGELFF.